This TCR beta chain was sequenced during a study of T cell changes during pregnancy in multiple sclerosis. The CDR3 totals 14 residues. This table comes from immunoSEQ multiplex PCR, and its TCRdb copy is limited to in-frame clones, with some not included. Among around 37,000 clones listed, more than 75% were seen once. This clone was detected once. This chain joins TRBV21-1 and TRBJ1-1; the D segment call TRBD1 is taken from the table without a DNA check. TRBV21-1 represents a pseudogene. The TCR originated in a female donor with multiple sclerosis, enrolled in a pregnancy study. The material was CD8+ T cells from peripheral blood mononuclear cells, obtained in the third trimester of pregnancy. Here the CDR3 DNA reads TGTGCCAGCAGCCCACAGGGGTTGGACACTGAAGCTTTCTTT. It specifies CASSPQGLDTEAFF.